Listed below are T cell receptor beta chains from one sample, sequenced in a study of cytomegalovirus exposure and HLA in healthy donors. Generated by immunoSEQ multiplex PCR, the TCRdb table keeps only in-frame clones and is missing some. Of around 160,000 clones listed, about 75% are singletons. The sequenced sample was PBMCs. All receptors come from a woman aged 40 to 50 in good health and CMV-seropositive. Both conserved end residues are part of each CDR3. A D gene is named only where the DNA matches it firmly. Expanded clones get a size class; other rows say once, few or many, or leave the size out.

V: TRBV4-1; size: few; D: TRBD2; J: TRBJ2-1; CDR3: CASSQDKGLADNNEQFF; DNA: TGCGCCAGCAGCCAAGATAAAGGACTAGCGGACAACAATGAGCAGTTCTTC
V: TRBV18; size: .; D: TRBD2; J: TRBJ2-3; CDR3: CASSRGTLAGDTDTQYF; DNA: TGTGCCAGCTCCCGTGGGACGTTAGCGGGAGACACAGATACGCAGTATTTT
V: TRBV2; size: few; D: .; J: TRBJ2-6; CDR3: CASSVTKSGANVLTF; DNA: TGTGCCAGCAGTGTTACAAAATCTGGGGCCAACGTCCTGACTTTC
V: TRBV28; size: .; D: TRBD1; J: TRBJ2-1; CDR3: CASSLGTGVYNEQFF; DNA: TGTGCCAGCAGTTTAGGGACAGGGGTCTACAATGAGCAGTTCTTC
V: TRBV2; size: once; D: TRBD2; J: TRBJ2-5; CDR3: CASSEGETSYQETQYF; DNA: TGTGCCAGCAGTGAAGGAGAGACTAGCTATCAAGAGACCCAGTACTTC
V: TRBV7-3; size: .; D: TRBD2; J: TRBJ2-1; CDR3: CASSSRLAGVNEQFF; DNA: TGTGCCAGCAGCTCACGACTAGCGGGAGTGAATGAGCAGTTCTTC
V: TRBV4-2; size: .; D: .; J: TRBJ1-2; CDR3: CASSQENRYYYGYTF; DNA: TGTGCCAGCAGCCAAGAGAACAGGTACTACTATGGCTACACCTTC
V: TRBV7-2; size: .; D: TRBD1; J: TRBJ1-2; CDR3: CAGGTGDYGYTF; DNA: TGTGCCGGAGGGACAGGGGACTATGGCTACACCTTC
V: TRBV18; size: .; D: .; J: TRBJ2-3; CDR3: CASSPLTGVSEQYF; DNA: TGTGCCAGCTCACCACTAACAGGAGTTTCTGAGCAGTATTTT
V: TRBV27; size: .; D: .; J: TRBJ2-5; CDR3: CASSSYFTAGETQYF; DNA: TGTGCCAGCAGTTCCTATTTTACCGCCGGGGAGACCCAGTACTTC
V: TRBV19; size: .; D: .; J: TRBJ2-1; CDR3: CASSIGVAMEQFF; DNA: TGTGCCAGTAGTATAGGGGTAGCGATGGAGCAGTTCTTC
V: TRBV7-9; size: .; D: TRBD2; J: TRBJ2-4; CDR3: CASSNWMGGGRTLNIQYF; DNA: TGTGCCAGCAGCAACTGGATGGGTGGCGGGAGAACGTTAAACATTCAGTACTTC
V: TRBV7-8; size: .; D: TRBD2; J: TRBJ2-7; CDR3: CASSRLAGAVYEQYF; DNA: TGTGCCAGCAGCCGCCTAGCGGGAGCGGTGTACGAGCAGTACTTC
V: TRBV28; size: .; D: .; J: TRBJ1-2; CDR3: CASSLRQEEYGYTF; DNA: TGTGCCAGCAGTTTACGCCAGGAAGAGTATGGCTACACCTTC
V: TRBV28; size: .; D: .; J: TRBJ2-5; CDR3: CASSLGGGVETQYF; DNA: TGTGCCAGCAGTTTAGGGGGGGGCGTGGAGACCCAGTACTTC
V: TRBV7-6; size: .; D: .; J: TRBJ2-2; CDR3: CASSFGLLNTGELFF; DNA: TGTGCCAGCAGCTTCGGACTGTTGAACACCGGGGAGCTGTTTTTT
V: TRBV9; size: .; D: TRBD1; J: TRBJ2-4; CDR3: CASSQGQGGYQNIQYF; DNA: TGTGCCAGCAGCCAAGGACAGGGGGGATACCAAAACATTCAGTACTTC
V: TRBV11-3; size: .; D: .; J: TRBJ2-1; CDR3: CASSLGDGDNEQFF; DNA: TGTGCCAGCAGCTTAGGTGACGGGGACAATGAGCAGTTCTTC
V: TRBV28; size: .; D: .; J: TRBJ1-2; CDR3: CASSLTNRAGGYTF; DNA: TGTGCCAGCAGTTTAACTAACAGGGCCGGTGGCTACACCTTC
V: TRBV6-1; size: .; D: TRBD1; J: TRBJ1-3; CDR3: CASSATGSGNTIYF; DNA: TGTGCCAGCAGTGCGACAGGGTCAGGAAACACCATATATTTT
V: TRBV28; size: .; D: .; J: TRBJ1-5; CDR3: CASRRLSGVSNQPQHF; DNA: TGTGCCAGCCGCCGGCTTTCGGGTGTTAGCAATCAGCCCCAGCATTTT
V: TRBV28; size: .; D: .; J: TRBJ1-5; CDR3: CASSLFRGGLSNQPQHF; DNA: TGTGCCAGCAGTTTATTTCGTGGGGGGTTAAGCAATCAGCCCCAGCATTTT
V: TRBV29-1; size: .; D: .; J: TRBJ1-2; CDR3: CSVQGGGGYTF; DNA: TGCAGCGTTCAAGGGGGGGGTGGCTACACCTTC
V: TRBV30; size: .; D: .; J: TRBJ2-1; CDR3: CAWMAGTHNEQFF; DNA: TGTGCCTGGATGGCAGGTACCCACAATGAGCAGTTCTTC
V: TRBV28; size: few; D: .; J: TRBJ2-7; CDR3: CASSGTIGEQYF; DNA: TGTGCCTCATCCGGGACAATCGGGGAGCAGTACTTC
V: TRBV6-1; size: .; D: .; J: TRBJ2-7; CDR3: CASNLPPYYEQYF; DNA: TGTGCCAGCAACCTACCGCCTTACTACGAGCAGTACTTC
V: TRBV6-5; size: .; D: TRBD2; J: TRBJ2-3; CDR3: CATQRDPGGRDTQYF; DNA: TGTGCCACTCAGCGGGACCCCGGGGGACGAGATACGCAGTATTTT
V: TRBV6-1; size: .; D: TRBD2; J: TRBJ2-1; CDR3: CASSESGTHYNEQFF; DNA: TGTGCCAGCAGTGAAAGCGGGACTCACTACAATGAGCAGTTCTTC
V: TRBV6-1; size: .; D: TRBD1; J: TRBJ2-7; CDR3: CASSILTGGEQYF; DNA: TGTGCCAGCAGTATTCTTACAGGGGGCGAGCAGTACTTC
V: TRBV6-1; size: .; D: .; J: TRBJ1-1; CDR3: CASSPGRNTEAFF; DNA: TGTGCCAGCAGCCCAGGAAGAAACACTGAAGCTTTCTTT
V: TRBV25-1; size: .; D: .; J: TRBJ2-7; CDR3: CASSLTGFANEQYF; DNA: TGTGCCAGCAGCCTTACAGGATTTGCAAACGAGCAGTACTTC
V: TRBV13; size: .; D: TRBD1; J: TRBJ1-2; CDR3: CASSLRGRGRPNYGYTF; DNA: TGTGCCAGCAGCTTAAGGGGCAGGGGGAGGCCTAACTATGGCTACACCTTC
V: TRBV28; size: .; D: TRBD2; J: TRBJ2-1; CDR3: CASSLTVAGAGAYNEQFF; DNA: TGTGCCAGCAGTTTGACGGTAGCGGGAGCGGGTGCTTACAATGAGCAGTTCTTC
V: TRBV19; size: few; D: TRBD1; J: TRBJ1-1; CDR3: CASSTGTVTEAFF; DNA: TGTGCCAGTAGTACCGGGACAGTTACTGAAGCTTTCTTT
V: TRBV18; size: few; D: TRBD1; J: TRBJ1-1; CDR3: CASSPLQGAEAFF; DNA: TGTGCCAGCTCACCACTTCAGGGGGCTGAAGCTTTCTTT
V: TRBV29-1; size: .; D: TRBD1; J: TRBJ2-3; CDR3: CSVDRIQGTDTQYF; DNA: TGCAGCGTGGACAGGATTCAAGGCACAGATACGCAGTATTTT
V: TRBV6-5; size: .; D: .; J: TRBJ2-2; CDR3: CASRSGQSNTGELFF; DNA: TGTGCCAGCAGATCTGGACAGTCGAACACCGGGGAGCTGTTTTTT
V: TRBV6-6; size: .; D: TRBD1; J: TRBJ1-1; CDR3: CASSWGQGDTEAFF; DNA: TGTGCCAGCAGCTGGGGACAGGGGGACACTGAAGCTTTCTTT
V: TRBV10-3; size: .; D: TRBD1; J: TRBJ1-4; CDR3: CAISDPGQVNEKLFF; DNA: TGTGCCATCAGTGACCCCGGACAGGTTAATGAAAAACTGTTTTTT
V: TRBV5-1; size: .; D: .; J: TRBJ2-3; CDR3: CASSLVSDTQYF; DNA: TGCGCCAGCAGCTTGGTGAGTGATACGCAGTATTTT
V: TRBV7-2; size: .; D: TRBD1; J: TRBJ2-5; CDR3: CASSPDRAVETQYF; DNA: TGTGCCAGCAGCCCGGACAGGGCGGTTGAGACCCAGTACTTC
V: TRBV28; size: .; D: .; J: TRBJ2-3; CDR3: CASSFTGTDTQYF; DNA: TGTGCCAGCAGTTTTACGGGCACAGATACGCAGTATTTT
V: TRBV7-2; size: .; D: TRBD1; J: TRBJ2-3; CDR3: CASSSDRGVDTQYF; DNA: TGTGCCAGCAGCTCGGACAGGGGGGTAGATACGCAGTATTTT
V: TRBV29-1; size: .; D: .; J: TRBJ1-1; CDR3: CSARGGPNTEAFF; DNA: TGCAGCGCACGTGGGGGCCCGAACACTGAAGCTTTCTTT
V: TRBV5-1; size: .; D: .; J: TRBJ2-5; CDR3: CASSLGPPGTQETQYF; DNA: TGCGCCAGCAGCTTGGGCCCTCCGGGAACTCAAGAGACCCAGTACTTC
V: TRBV7-2; size: few; D: .; J: TRBJ1-2; CDR3: CASSLNAGSYYGYTF; DNA: TGTGCCAGCAGCTTAAACGCAGGTTCTTACTATGGCTACACCTTC
V: TRBV5-5; size: .; D: TRBD1; J: TRBJ2-7; CDR3: CASSLEGTGGTWEQYF; DNA: TGTGCCAGCAGCTTGGAGGGGACAGGGGGCACGTGGGAGCAGTACTTC
V: TRBV7-2; size: few; D: TRBD2; J: TRBJ2-2; CDR3: CASSPFALAANTGELFF; DNA: TGTGCCAGCAGCCCCTTCGCACTAGCGGCGAACACCGGGGAGCTGTTTTTT
V: TRBV6-5; size: .; D: TRBD1; J: TRBJ1-2; CDR3: CASRTGGPNYGYTF; DNA: TGTGCCAGCAGGACAGGGGGTCCTAACTATGGCTACACCTTC
V: TRBV12-2; size: .; D: .; J: TRBJ2-7; CDR3: CASRFGPPYEQYF; DNA: TGTGCAAGTCGCTTCGGTCCGCCCTACGAGCAATACTTC
V: TRBV2; size: .; D: .; J: TRBJ1-5; CDR3: CASSEWQGRQPQHF; DNA: TGTGCCAGCAGTGAATGGCAGGGAAGGCAGCCCCAGCATTTT
V: TRBV19; size: .; D: .; J: TRBJ1-3; CDR3: CASSDRRNSGNTIYF; DNA: TGTGCCAGTAGTGACAGGCGGAACTCTGGAAACACCATATATTTT
V: TRBV30; size: few; D: TRBD1; J: TRBJ2-7; CDR3: CAWSGQGLREQYF; DNA: TGTGCCTGGAGCGGACAGGGACTCCGCGAGCAGTACTTC
V: TRBV9; size: .; D: .; J: TRBJ1-2; CDR3: CASSDNVRENYGYTF; DNA: TGTGCCAGCAGCGATAACGTTCGGGAAAACTATGGCTACACCTTC
V: TRBV6-6; size: .; D: TRBD2; J: TRBJ2-5; CDR3: CASSSMGLVEETQYF; DNA: TGTGCCAGCAGTTCCATGGGACTAGTTGAAGAGACCCAGTACTTC
V: TRBV2; size: .; D: .; J: TRBJ1-1; CDR3: CASREDRPGTEAFF; DNA: TGTGCCAGCAGGGAAGACAGGCCCGGGACTGAAGCTTTCTTT
V: TRBV30; size: .; D: TRBD2; J: TRBJ2-5; CDR3: CAWSVGLAGAEEQYF; DNA: TGTGCCTGGAGTGTAGGACTAGCGGGAGCTGAGGAGCAGTACTTC
V: TRBV25-1; size: .; D: .; J: TRBJ2-1; CDR3: CASRGPGLYNEQFF; DNA: TGTGCCAGCAGGGGACCGGGACTTTACAATGAGCAGTTCTTC
V: TRBV7-9; size: .; D: .; J: TRBJ1-6; CDR3: CASSLDIQPLHF; DNA: TGTGCCAGCAGTCTAGATATCCAGCCCCTCCACTTT
V: TRBV28; size: .; D: .; J: TRBJ1-2; CDR3: CASSFRVGYTF; DNA: TGTGCCAGCAGTTTCAGGGTTGGCTACACCTTC